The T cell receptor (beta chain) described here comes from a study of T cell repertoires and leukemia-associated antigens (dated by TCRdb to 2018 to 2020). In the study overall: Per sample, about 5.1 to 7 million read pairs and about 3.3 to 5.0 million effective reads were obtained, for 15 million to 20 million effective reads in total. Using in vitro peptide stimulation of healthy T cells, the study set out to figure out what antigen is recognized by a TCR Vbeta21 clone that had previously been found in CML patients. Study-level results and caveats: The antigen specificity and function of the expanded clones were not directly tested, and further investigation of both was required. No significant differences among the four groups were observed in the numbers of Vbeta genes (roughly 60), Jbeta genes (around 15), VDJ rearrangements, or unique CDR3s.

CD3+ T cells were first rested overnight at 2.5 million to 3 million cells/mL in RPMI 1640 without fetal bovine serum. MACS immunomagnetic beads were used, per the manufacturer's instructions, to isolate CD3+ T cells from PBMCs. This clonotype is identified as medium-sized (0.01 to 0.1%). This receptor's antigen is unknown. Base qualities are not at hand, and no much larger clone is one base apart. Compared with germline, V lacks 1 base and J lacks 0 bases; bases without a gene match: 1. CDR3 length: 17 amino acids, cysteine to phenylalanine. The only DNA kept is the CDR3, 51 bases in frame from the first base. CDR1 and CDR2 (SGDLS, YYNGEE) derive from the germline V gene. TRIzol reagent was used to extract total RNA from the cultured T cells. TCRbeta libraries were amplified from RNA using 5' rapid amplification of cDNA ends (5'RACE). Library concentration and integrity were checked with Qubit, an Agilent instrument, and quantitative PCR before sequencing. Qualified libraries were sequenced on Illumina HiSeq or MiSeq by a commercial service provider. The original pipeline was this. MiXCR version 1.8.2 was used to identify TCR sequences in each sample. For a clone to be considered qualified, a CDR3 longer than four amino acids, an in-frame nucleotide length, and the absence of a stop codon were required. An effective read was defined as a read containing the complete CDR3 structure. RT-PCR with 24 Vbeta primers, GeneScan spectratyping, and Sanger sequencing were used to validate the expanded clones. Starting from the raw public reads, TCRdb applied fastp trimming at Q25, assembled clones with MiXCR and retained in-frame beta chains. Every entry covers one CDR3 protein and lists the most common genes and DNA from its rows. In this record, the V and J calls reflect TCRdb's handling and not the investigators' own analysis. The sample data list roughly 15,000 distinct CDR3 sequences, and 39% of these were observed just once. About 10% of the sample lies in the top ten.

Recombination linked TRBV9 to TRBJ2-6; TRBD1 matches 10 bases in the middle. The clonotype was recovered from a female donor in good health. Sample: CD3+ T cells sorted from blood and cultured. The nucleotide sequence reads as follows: TGTGCCAGCAGCGTAAGGACAGGGGGCTCTGGGGCCAACGTCCTGACTTTC. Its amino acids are CASSVRTGGSGANVLTF.